The clone carrying this T cell receptor (beta chain) was observed once. These data belong to a study of blood T cell repertoires in COVID-19. Data came from immunoSEQ multiplex PCR; TCRdb stores just in-frame clones and leaves some out. This table has 250,000 to 350,000 clones, roughly 87% appearing once. Germline V gives CDR1 SEHNR, CDR2 FQNEAQ (reference sequence). J was trimmed by 2 bases and V by 11 bases; bases with no gene match: 11. The CDR3 loop spans 15 amino acids. The chain joins TRBV7-9 to TRBJ1-2; 10 bases agree with TRBD1. The material sequenced was PBMCs or T cells enriched from blood (not recorded which). This TCR was sampled from a young woman who had recovered from COVID-19. The DNA of the CDR3 is TGTGCCGACTCGAGCTCGGACAGGGGGAACTATGGCTACACCTTC. It codes for CADSSSDRGNYGYTF. Combining the CDR3 with reference TRBV7-9 and TRBJ1-2 gives the whole variable domain DTGVSQNPRHKITKRGQNVTFRCDPISEHNRLYWYRQTLGQGPEFLTYFQNEAQLEKSRLLSDRFSAERPKGSFSTLEIQRTEQGDSAMYLCADSSSDRGNYGYTFGSGTRLTVV.